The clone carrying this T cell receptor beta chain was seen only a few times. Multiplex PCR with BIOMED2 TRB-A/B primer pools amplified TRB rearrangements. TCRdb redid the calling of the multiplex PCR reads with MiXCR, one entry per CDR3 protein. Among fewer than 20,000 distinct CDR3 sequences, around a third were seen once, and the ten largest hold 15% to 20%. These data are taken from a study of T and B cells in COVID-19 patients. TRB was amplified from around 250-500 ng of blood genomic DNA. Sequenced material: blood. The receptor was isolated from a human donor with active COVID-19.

CDR3 nucleotide sequence: TGTGCCAGCCATTTGGCACAGGGCTATTCACCCCTCCACTTT. Translation: CASHLAQGYSPLHF. The V gene is TRBV6-1, the J gene TRBJ1-6; tentative D call: TRBD1 (6 bases). The CDR3 runs 14 residues. Germline CDR1 MNHNS, CDR2 SASEGT. The germline V and J ends were trimmed by 8 bases and 8 bases, with 16 bases remaining between them.